The 5 T cell receptor beta chains presented below share a single source sample, sequenced in a study of blood T cell repertoires in COVID-19 (TCRdb year 2020). Receptors were amplified or captured by the immunoSEQ multiplex PCR assay. TCRdb stores this immuneACCESS table with in-frame sequences only. Part of the clones is absent; in the studies checked, under half of the shortfall reflects unresolved V genes, and no reason is known for the rest. The sample yields 70,000 to 95,000 clones; about 73% were counted once. The ten largest account for just over 35% of the sample. Sequenced: peripheral blood. The source of these receptors is a man between 60 and 70 years old with COVID-19, enrolled during active disease.

On this clone itself: This may stem from a read error, because a much larger clone lies one nucleotide away. The sample holds other DNA sequences that translate to the same CDR3. CDR3 protein: CPRCLGGGGRALPGYF. The CDR3 coding sequence is TGTCCCCGCTGCTTGGGTGGGGGCGGGAGGGCCCTCCCTGGGTATTTT. This chain connects TRBV5-5 to TRBJ2-3; TRBD2 matches at 9 bases. This CDR3 is built from 16 residues. CDR1 is SGHKS, CDR2 YYEKEE, per germline (reference sequence). The full variable domain, rest sourced from reference TRBV5-5 and TRBJ2-3, is DAGVTQSPTHLIKTRGQQVTLRCSPISGHKSVSWYQQVLGQGPQFIFQYYEKEERGRGNFPDRFSARQFPNYSSELNVNALLLGDSALYLCPRCLGGGGRALPGYFGPGTRLTVL.

V and J are TRBV27 and TRBJ2-4; 8 positions match TRBD2. The germline gives CDR1 MNHEY, CDR2 SMNVEV (reference sequence). The V and J ends lost 3 bases and 2 bases, in that order; junction bases with no gene match: 3. The CDR3 runs to 15 residues. DNA of the CDR3: TGTGCCAGCAGTTTGTCGGGAGGGACCAAAAACATTCAGTACTTC. Its translation: CASSLSGGTKNIQYF.

The chain links TRBV9 to TRBJ2-2; 14 bases fit TRBD2. The CDR3 spans 17 residues. The germline V gene has CDR1 SGDLS and CDR2 YYNGEE. V lost 2 bases to trimming and J lost 4 bases; unmatched junction nucleotides: 4. This CDR3 reads CASSVGLAGVGTGELFF. CDR3 bases: TGTGCCAGCAGCGTGGGACTAGCGGGGGTCGGCACCGGGGAGCTGTTTTTT.

The V and J genes are TRBV3-1 (or the pseudogene TRBV3-2) and TRBJ2-5, with 11 positions matching TRBD2. This CDR3 has 18 residues. Germline loops: CDR1 LGHDT, CDR2 YNNKEL (reference sequence). Unmatched junction bases numbered 11, after V lost 1 base and J lost 4 bases. CDR3 nucleotides: TGTGCCAGCAGCCAAGGGTGGCCCTTAGCGGGGGGGTTAGAGACCCAGTACTTC. Translated, it gives CASSQGWPLAGGLETQYF.

The V gene is TRBV19, the J gene TRBJ2-7; D remains unclear. The germline V and J ends were trimmed by 1 base and 0 bases, with 10 bases remaining between them. CDR1 LNHDA and CDR2 SQIVND come from the germline V gene (reference sequence). There are 15 residues in the CDR3. The chain's CDR3 is CASSIGGPYSYEQYF. The CDR3 nucleotides read TGTGCCAGTAGTATAGGAGGTCCATACTCCTACGAGCAGTACTTC.